These 4 T cell receptor beta chains share one sample of origin, sequenced in a study of identical twins. Via MiXCR, TCRdb re-called the 5' RACE reads, giving one row per CDR3 protein. The repertoire holds more than 200,000 distinct CDR3 sequences, with around 10% as singletons. Sequencing was performed on memory (CD45RO+) T cells sorted from blood. The source is a woman younger than 35 in good health.

This clonotype came up a few times. V gene TRBV3-1 combines with J gene TRBJ2-1; 8 bases map to TRBD2. This CDR3 contains 14 residues. V trimming: 2 bases; J trimming: 5 bases; junction bases outside the gene matches: 2. Germline-derived CDR1 and CDR2 are LGHDT and YNNKEL (reference sequence). Written as DNA, the CDR3 is TGTGCCAGCAGCCAACGGGGGGGCCACAATGAGCAGTTCTTC. Amino acids: CASSQRGGHNEQFF.

The chain joins TRBV5-1 to TRBJ1-1; perhaps TRBD1 as D (6 bases). The CDR3 runs to 13 residues. Germline V gives CDR1 SGHRS, CDR2 YFSETQ. V shed 7 bases and J shed 1 base, with 11 bases lying between them. Here the CDR3 reads CASSGQPNTEAFF. CDR3 DNA sequence: TGCGCCAGCTCCGGACAGCCGAACACTGAAGCTTTCTTT.

This clonotype came up a few times. The chain carries TRBV12-3 or TRBV12-4 and TRBJ1-3; D unclear. V shed 10 bases and J shed 1 base, with 11 bases lying between them. The CDR3 extends over 13 amino acids. The CDR3 DNA sequence: TGTGCCATAATCACGAGATCTGGAAACACCATATATTTT. It codes for CAIITRSGNTIYF.

In this sample, this clonotype turned up once. The chain has TRBV4-3 and TRBJ2-7, with 7 positions matching TRBD2. Germline CDR1 reads LGHNA; CDR2 reads YSLEER. The V and J ends lost 1 base and 6 bases, in that order; junction bases with no gene match: 12. The CDR3 is 16 residues long. The DNA of the CDR3 is TGCGCCAGCAGCCAAGGGAGGGGCGGGAGTTCTTTCGAGCAGTACTTC. This gives the protein CASSQGRGGSSFEQYF.